The sequence of this T cell receptor (beta chain) was determined in a study of blood T cells in healthy people across ages. The wider study: About one barcoded beta molecule per two T cells was captured by template switching. Overall study findings and caveats: Unsorted PBMCs prevented conclusive naive versus antigen-experienced comparison.

Combining a sample-barcoded 5' primer with a J-beta primer mix, a second PCR ran for 7 to 11 cycles. TCRdb fed the 5' RACE reads into MiXCR, producing one record per CDR3 protein. The sample includes about a million distinct CDR3 sequences, 45% to 50% seen only once; the top ten take around an eighth. Note on this clonotype: The antigen remains undetermined.

CDR3 size: 13 residues. Per germline, CDR1 LGHNA and CDR2 YSLEER. With 0 bases removed from V and 4 bases from J, the gap between germline ends came to 6 bases. The source is a man aged 25-45 years in good health. The chain recombines TRBV4-3 with TRBJ1-2; D gene ambiguous. The sequenced material came from blood. The CDR3 DNA sequence: TGCGCCAGCAGCCAAGAGTTTCGCTATGGCTACACCTTC. Translating it yields CASSQEFRYGYTF.